Listed below are T cell receptor beta chains from one sample, sequenced in a study of control samples from healthy donors and cancer patients. The protocol was immunoSEQ multiplex PCR, while the TCRdb copy is restricted to in-frame clones and leaves out a portion. The sample lists roughly 98,000 clones, approximately 95% occurring once. The sample was blood. These receptors came from a man younger than 35 in good health. CDR3s include the opening cysteine and the closing phenylalanine or tryptophan. A D gene is named only where the DNA matches it firmly. Part of the rows lack a size; the others show once, few, many or a class for expanded clones.

cdr3_aa cdr3_nt d_call clone_size j_call v_call
CASSPDISSYEQYF TGTGCCAGCAGCCCCGACATTTCCTCCTACGAGCAGTACTTC . . TRBJ2-7 TRBV7-6
CASSQQLISGQGTQPQHF TGCGCCAGCAGCCAACAGCTTATCTCGGGACAGGGGACGCAGCCCCAGCATTTT TRBD1 . TRBJ1-5 TRBV4-1
CASSQAGWETQYF TGCGCCAGCAGCCAGGCAGGGTGGGAGACCCAGTACTTC . . TRBJ2-5 TRBV4-1
CASSYPPTRGNQPQHF TGTGCCAGCAGTTACCCTCCTACACGGGGCAATCAGCCCCAGCATTTT . . TRBJ1-5 TRBV6-2/TRBV6-3
CASSQPAGIRDYGYTF TGCGCCAGCAGCCAACCGGCCGGGATCCGTGACTATGGCTACACCTTC . . TRBJ1-2 TRBV4-1
CASSQGNRGRTDTQYF TGTGCCAGCAGCCAGGGTAATAGGGGGCGGACAGATACGCAGTATTTT TRBD1 . TRBJ2-3 TRBV3-1/TRBV3-2
CASSASQGRGGTEAFF TGTGCCAGCAGCGCTAGTCAGGGACGGGGGGGCACTGAAGCTTTCTTT . . TRBJ1-1 TRBV9
CASSPSDTRTVDEQFF TGCGCCAGCAGCCCTTCGGACACCCGGACTGTGGATGAGCAGTTCTTC . . TRBJ2-1 TRBV5-1
CASSYDAGNTEAFF TGTGCCAGCAGTTACGATGCGGGGAACACTGAAGCTTTCTTT . . TRBJ1-1 TRBV6-6
CSVATGVEAFF TGCAGCGTGGCGACAGGGGTTGAAGCTTTCTTT TRBD1 . TRBJ1-1 TRBV29-1
CSVEGLRGAGYTF TGCAGCGTTGAAGGCCTGCGGGGGGCTGGCTACACCTTC . . TRBJ1-2 TRBV29-1
CASSRQIRGAGQETQYF TGTGCCAGCAGCCGCCAGATTCGGGGGGCCGGGCAAGAGACCCAGTACTTC . . TRBJ2-5 TRBV7-2
CASSPSRGGGANVLTF TGTGCCAGCAGCCCTTCCAGGGGGGGCGGGGCCAACGTCCTGACTTTC . . TRBJ2-6 TRBV11-3
CATSLGSTDTQYF TGTGCCACCAGTTTAGGGAGCACAGATACGCAGTATTTT . . TRBJ2-3 TRBV24-1
CASSARDREVGEQYF TGTGCCAGCAGTGCCCGAGACAGGGAGGTGGGGGAGCAGTACTTC . . TRBJ2-7 TRBV6-2/TRBV6-3
CACKNRGSYNSPLHF TGTGCCTGTAAGAACAGGGGCTCCTATAATTCACCCCTCCACTTT TRBD1 . TRBJ1-6 TRBV30
CSVEDSNTEAFF TGCAGCGTTGAAGATTCAAACACTGAAGCTTTCTTT . . TRBJ1-1 TRBV29-1
CASSLDGNNEQFF TGCGCCAGCAGCTTGGACGGAAACAATGAGCAGTTCTTC . . TRBJ2-1 TRBV4-1
CASSSQGVTNGYTF TGTGCCAGCAGCTCACAGGGCGTCACTAATGGCTACACCTTC . . TRBJ1-2 TRBV6-5
CASRRGIRDRNYEQYF TGTGCCAGCAGAAGGGGGATTCGGGACAGAAACTACGAGCAGTACTTC TRBD1 . TRBJ2-7 TRBV2
CASSLGVGTEAFF TGTGCCAGCAGCTTAGGAGTCGGCACTGAAGCTTTCTTT . . TRBJ1-1 TRBV11-3
CASSMAAYSNQPQHF TGTGCCAGTAGTATGGCAGCTTATAGCAATCAGCCCCAGCATTTT . . TRBJ1-5 TRBV19
CASSDGGAYAGYTF TGTGCCAGCAGTGACGGGGGGGCCTATGCTGGCTACACCTTC . few TRBJ1-2 TRBV6-4
CASSPPWASGEYNEQFF TGTGCCAGCTCACCACCCTGGGCTAGCGGAGAATACAATGAGCAGTTCTTC TRBD2 . TRBJ2-1 TRBV18
CASSPRQGTGELFF TGTGCCAGCTCACCCCGACAGGGGACCGGGGAGCTGTTTTTT TRBD1 . TRBJ2-2 TRBV18
CASSLTYPNTEAFF TGCGCCAGCAGCCTGACATATCCGAACACTGAAGCTTTCTTT . . TRBJ1-1 TRBV5-1
CSASSGIWDTIYF TGCAGTGCTAGTTCTGGGATTTGGGACACCATATATTTT . . TRBJ1-3 TRBV20-1
CASSPVAGPEAFF TGTGCCAGCAGCCCGGTGGCAGGGCCTGAAGCTTTCTTT . . TRBJ1-1 TRBV7-9
CASSTRGPQDGYTF TGTGCCAGCTCCACCCGGGGACCTCAGGATGGCTACACCTTC . . TRBJ1-2 TRBV13
CASSLDGPADTQYF TGTGCCAGCAGCTTAGATGGCCCGGCAGATACGCAGTATTTT . . TRBJ2-3 TRBV7-9
CASSYMTGKGAFF TGTGCCAGCAGTTACATGACAGGGAAGGGAGCTTTCTTT TRBD1 . TRBJ1-1 TRBV6-2/TRBV6-3
CASTPGSNYGYTF TGTGCCAGCACCCCGGGGTCTAACTATGGCTACACCTTC . . TRBJ1-2 TRBV5-4
CASTVGTVSYNEQFF TGTGCCAGCACCGTCGGTACGGTCTCCTACAATGAGCAGTTCTTC . . TRBJ2-1 TRBV11-2
CASSSRGIATGYYGYTF TGTGCCAGCAGTTCCAGGGGGATCGCAACGGGGTACTATGGCTACACCTTC TRBD1 . TRBJ1-2 TRBV27
CASSFSGTSSETQYF TGTGCCAGCAGTTTCTCCGGGACTTCAAGCGAGACCCAGTACTTC . . TRBJ2-5 TRBV27
CASSLGGITAEKLFF TGCGCCAGCAGCTTGGGCGGTATCACCGCTGAAAAACTGTTTTTT . . TRBJ1-4 TRBV5-1
CASSQEPGIYGYTF TGTGCCAGCAGCCAGGAGCCAGGGATCTATGGCTACACCTTC . . TRBJ1-2 TRBV4-2
CAWGGGNYGYTF TGTGCCTGGGGCGGGGGCAACTATGGCTACACCTTC . . TRBJ1-2 TRBV30
CASTLAQGSYGYTF TGTGCCAGCACTCTAGCACAGGGCTCCTATGGCTACACCTTC . . TRBJ1-2 TRBV7-2
CASSLDSEDIQYF TGTGCCAGCAGCTTAGACTCAGAGGACATTCAGTACTTC . once TRBJ2-4 TRBV7-9
CASSVTGARGQPQHF TGTGCCAGCAGTGTGACAGGGGCTCGGGGTCAGCCCCAGCATTTT TRBD1 . TRBJ1-5 TRBV27
CASSEVSGGSYNEQFF TGTGCCAGCAGCGAAGTAAGCGGGGGCTCCTACAATGAGCAGTTCTTC TRBD2 . TRBJ2-1 TRBV9
CAWATSGGVEQYF TGTGCCTGGGCGACTAGCGGGGGAGTCGAGCAGTACTTC TRBD2 . TRBJ2-7 TRBV30
CASSEGGAGNQPQHF TGTGCCAGCAGTGAAGGGGGCGCAGGCAATCAGCCCCAGCATTTT . . TRBJ1-5 TRBV2
CASSGKNRGRGGGYTF TGTGCCAGCAGTGGTAAAAACAGGGGGCGTGGTGGTGGCTACACCTTC TRBD1 . TRBJ1-2 TRBV6-4
CASSYRESAGELFF TGTGCCAGCAGTTATCGGGAATCGGCCGGGGAGCTGTTTTTT . . TRBJ2-2 TRBV27
CASSGTSGRGDTQYF TGTGCCAGCAGTGGAACTAGCGGGAGAGGAGATACGCAGTATTTT TRBD2 . TRBJ2-3 TRBV6-4
CASPPPPRPDGAPFSGNTIYF TGTGCCAGCCCCCCGCCCCCCCGCCCGGACGGGGCTCCCTTCTCTGGAAACACCATATATTTT . . TRBJ1-3 TRBV2
CASSLGAWPQHF TGTGCCAGCAGCTTGGGTGCGTGGCCCCAGCATTTT . . TRBJ1-5 TRBV5-6
CASSTDSGYGYTF TGCGCCAGCAGTACGGACAGTGGGTATGGCTACACCTTC . . TRBJ1-2 TRBV5-1
CASSSTGFMNTEAFF TGCGCCAGCAGCTCAACAGGGTTTATGAACACTGAAGCTTTCTTT . . TRBJ1-1 TRBV5-1
CASSLIQGLLGYTF TGTGCCAGCAGCTTAATCCAGGGCCTGCTTGGCTACACCTTC . . TRBJ1-2 TRBV7-9
CASSLTRNQPQHF TGTGCCAGCAGCTTAACGAGGAATCAGCCCCAGCATTTT . . TRBJ1-5 TRBV7-3
CAIRGGDTDEKLFF TGTGCCATCCGCGGGGGGGACACGGATGAAAAACTGTTTTTT . . TRBJ1-4 TRBV10-3
CASSYDGTEIGNEQFF TGTGCCAGCAGTTATGATGGGACGGAGATAGGCAATGAGCAGTTCTTC . once TRBJ2-1 TRBV6-5
CASSQPGQMIYEQYF TGCGCCAGCAGTCAACCGGGACAGATGATATACGAGCAGTACTTC TRBD1 . TRBJ2-7 TRBV23-1
CASSYKSWGMNTEAFF TGTGCCAGCAGTTACAAGTCATGGGGGATGAACACTGAAGCTTTCTTT . . TRBJ1-1 TRBV6-5